The rows below give T cell receptor beta chains drawn from one sample of a study of shared clonotypes between healthy human individuals. Repertoires were generated with immunoSEQ multiplex PCR, while TCRdb's copy carries only in-frame clones and drops some. This repertoire shows 2 million to 2.5 million clones, approximately 93% found once; its top ten account for roughly 0.36%. The specimen sequenced was naive CD4+ T cells from PBMCs. All receptors derive from a man aged 18 to 30 in good health. Some clones in this sample may be carry-over from other donors' samples. The CDR3 runs from the conserved cysteine through the conserved F or W. D genes are given only for firm matches. Clone size is not always given. Where it is, it says once, few, many or a class for expanded clones.

j_call | d_call | clone_size | v_call | cdr3_nt | cdr3_aa
TRBJ1-3 | - | - | TRBV14 | TGTGCCAGCAGCCAAGATCTTTACTCTGGAAACACCATATATTTT | CASSQDLYSGNTIYF
TRBJ2-1 | TRBD1 | - | TRBV6-6 | TGTGCCAGCAATTCCAGGGGGATCAGCTCCTACAATGAGCAGTTCTTC | CASNSRGISSYNEQFF
TRBJ1-2 | TRBD1 | - | TRBV7-2 | TGTGCCAGCAGTCCCGGGACAGGGTCCTATGGCTACACCTTC | CASSPGTGSYGYTF
TRBJ1-1 | TRBD1 | - | TRBV5-1 | TGCGCCAGCAGCTTTTTACAGGGGCCCTTGAACACTGAAGCTTTCTTT | CASSFLQGPLNTEAFF
TRBJ2-2 | TRBD2 | - | TRBV30 | TGTGCCTGGGTGGGACTAGCGGGAGCGCGTGGCGGGGAGCTGTTTTTT | CAWVGLAGARGGELFF
TRBJ1-2 | - | - | TRBV6-4 | TGTGCCGGCCATGGCTACACCTTC | CAGHGYTF
TRBJ2-3 | TRBD2 | - | TRBV10-2 | TGCGCCAGCATCAGAGCGGGACCCACAGATACGCAGTATTTT | CASIRAGPTDTQYF
TRBJ1-1 | TRBD1 | - | TRBV5-1 | TGCGCCAGCAGCCTGTGGACAGGGGGTATGAACACTGAAGCTTTCTTT | CASSLWTGGMNTEAFF
TRBJ2-3 | TRBD2 | - | TRBV30 | TGTGCCTGGAGCGACCGGGGACTAGCGGGCACAGATACGCAGTATTTT | CAWSDRGLAGTDTQYF
TRBJ1-5 | - | once | TRBV6-1 | TGTGCCAGCAGTGAACCCAGGGTGAGGAGTCAGCCCCAGCATTTT | CASSEPRVRSQPQHF
TRBJ1-1 | TRBD1 | - | TRBV28 | TGTGCCAGCAGTAAATGGGACAGCTACCACCGGAGGGCTTTCTTT | CASSKWDSYHRRAFF
TRBJ2-4 | - | - | TRBV7-8 | TGTGCCAGCAGCAGTGCTAGCCCTGGAGCCAAAAACATTCAGTACTTC | CASSSASPGAKNIQYF
TRBJ2-2 | TRBD2 | - | TRBV23-1 | TGCGCCAGCAGTCAATCATGTAGCGGGAGGGGAACCGGGGAGCTGTTTTTT | CASSQSCSGRGTGELFF
TRBJ2-7 | TRBD2 | - | TRBV28 | TGTGCCAGCAGTTTGTTGACTAGCGGACTTTACGAGCAGTACTTC | CASSLLTSGLYEQYF
TRBJ1-5 | - | - | TRBV28 | TGTGCCAGCAGTTTCGACCGGGGAGGAGGGAATCAGCCCCAGCATTTT | CASSFDRGGGNQPQHF
TRBJ2-7 | TRBD1 | - | TRBV2 | TGTGCCAGCAGTACCCGAGTGACAGGGGTGGGTGAGCAGTACTTC | CASSTRVTGVGEQYF
TRBJ2-2 | - | - | TRBV2 | TGTGCCAGCAGTGATCACACCCCGGAGGACGGGGAGCTGTTTTTT | CASSDHTPEDGELFF
TRBJ1-4 | - | - | TRBV6-1 | TGTGCCAGCAGCACGACGGGGGGTACTAATGAAAAACTGTTTTTT | CASSTTGGTNEKLFF
TRBJ1-5 | TRBD1 | - | TRBV19 | TGTGCCAGTAGCTTTGGGGACAGAAGAAATCAGCCCCAGCATTTT | CASSFGDRRNQPQHF
TRBJ1-2 | TRBD1 | - | TRBV10-3 | TGTGCCATCAGTGGGACAGGGAGGGACTATGGCTACACCTTC | CAISGTGRDYGYTF
TRBJ1-5 | - | - | TRBV5-8 | TGTGCCAGCAGCCTCGAGATGGGGGTGGGAAATCAGCCCCAGCATTTT | CASSLEMGVGNQPQHF
TRBJ2-7 | TRBD2 | - | TRBV7-9 | TGTGCCAGCATCCAGGGCGGGAGGGCCTGGGGTGAGCAGTACTTC | CASIQGGRAWGEQYF
TRBJ1-5 | - | once | TRBV19 | TGTGCCAGTAGTTCCGGTAGGAGTCCGGGAAATCAGCCCCAGCATTTT | CASSSGRSPGNQPQHF
TRBJ1-1 | - | few | TRBV6-5 | TGTGCCAGCAGTCCGAACCGGGCCCAGCGGACTGAAGCTTTCTTT | CASSPNRAQRTEAFF
TRBJ2-1 | - | - | TRBV18 | TGTGCCAGCTCACAAGGCCCAGGACCAGACAATCGGCAGTTCTTC | CASSQGPGPDNRQFF
TRBJ2-7 | TRBD1 | - | TRBV5-5 | TGTGCCAGCAGCCCCGCGACAGGGGACTACGAGCAGTACTTC | CASSPATGDYEQYF
TRBJ2-7 | - | once | TRBV5-1 | TGCGCCAGCAGCCCGGGACCAGTAATCTACGAGCAGTACTTC | CASSPGPVIYEQYF
TRBJ2-1 | TRBD2 | once | TRBV5-1 | TGCGCCAGCAGGGAAAGACTAGCGGGAGGGGACAATGAGCAGTTCTTC | CASRERLAGGDNEQFF
TRBJ1-1 | TRBD1 | - | TRBV6-5 | TGTGCCAGCAAGACAGGGGAGGTCACTGAAGCTTTCTTT | CASKTGEVTEAFF
TRBJ2-5 | TRBD1 | - | TRBV7-3 | TGTGCCAGCAGCTTAGGCCGTGGGACAGGTGAAGAGACCCAGTACTTC | CASSLGRGTGEETQYF
TRBJ2-1 | TRBD1 | - | TRBV4-2 | TGTGCCAGCAGCCAGGCCGGGACAGGGGGATGGGATGAGCAGTTCTTC | CASSQAGTGGWDEQFF
TRBJ2-5 | - | - | TRBV6-1 | TGTGCCAGCAACCGGGAACTCTCGCCAGAGACCCAGTACTTC | CASNRELSPETQYF
TRBJ1-3 | - | once | TRBV5-1 | TGCGCCAGCAGTTTAGGGGCGGACGGATCCCCCTCTGGAAACACCATATATTTT | CASSLGADGSPSGNTIYF
TRBJ2-5 | TRBD2 | - | TRBV29-1 | TGCAGCGCCCGGAGGCGGGAGCCGGGTGAGCAGTACTTC | CSARRREPGEQYF
TRBJ2-1 | TRBD2 | - | TRBV27 | TGTGCCAGCAGTATCCGACTAGCGGGAGGCAATGAGCAGTTCTTC | CASSIRLAGGNEQFF
TRBJ2-3 | TRBD2 | - | TRBV5-4 | TGTGCCAGCAGCTTGCCGAGCGGGAGGGCCGTAGATACGCAGTATTTT | CASSLPSGRAVDTQYF
TRBJ1-1 | - | - | TRBV2 | TGTGCCAGCAGACCTACAGAGAACACTGAAGCTTTCTTT | CASRPTENTEAFF
TRBJ1-2 | - | - | TRBV27 | TGTGCCAGCGGAATTCTACCCTTCTATGGCTACACCTTC | CASGILPFYGYTF
TRBJ1-2 | - | - | TRBV7-2 | TGTGCCAGCAGCCCTCCACAAACCCGGGGGTACGGCTACACCTTC | CASSPPQTRGYGYTF
TRBJ2-1 | - | - | TRBV25-1 | TGTGCCAGCAGGGACACTTTCGGCAATGAGCAGTTCTTC | CASRDTFGNEQFF
TRBJ2-3 | - | - | TRBV9 | TGTGCCAGCAGCGTTAGGGCAGGGGTTAGCACAGATACGCAGTATTTT | CASSVRAGVSTDTQYF
TRBJ1-3 | TRBD1 | - | TRBV9 | TGTGCCAGCAGCGCTGCCCCCAGGGGGTCTGGAAACACCATATATTTT | CASSAAPRGSGNTIYF
TRBJ1-1 | - | - | TRBV19 | TGTGCCAGTACAACGCATATGAACACTGAAGCTTTCTTT | CASTTHMNTEAFF
TRBJ2-7 | - | - | TRBV28 | TGTGCCAGCAGTTTACCCACTACTTACCTGGACGAGCAGTACTTC | CASSLPTTYLDEQYF
TRBJ1-1 | - | - | TRBV18 | TGTGCCAGCTCACGGAGCGACAGCCAGGCCACTGAAGCTTTCTTT | CASSRSDSQATEAFF
TRBJ2-2 | TRBD2 | - | TRBV6-5 | TGTGCCAGCCACGTAGGCGGGAGTGGCGGGGAGCTGTTTTTT | CASHVGGSGGELFF
TRBJ2-1 | - | - | TRBV29-1 | TGCAGCGTTGATCCGGAGACGTCCTACAATGAGCAGTTCTTC | CSVDPETSYNEQFF